The T cell receptor beta chain described here comes from a study of T-cell reconstitution after alpha-beta-depleted transplantation in children. Unique molecular identifiers were used in preparing the TCRbeta library. From the PCR reads, TCRdb called clonotypes with MiXCR, one entry per CDR3 protein. Among approximately 500,000 distinct CDR3 sequences listed, roughly a tenth were seen once. This CDR3 comprises 13 residues. CDR1 LGHNA and CDR2 YSLEER come from the germline V gene. Trimming pared 0 bases from V and 4 bases from J, leaving 6 bases between. At least ten counts were recorded for this clonotype.

The V and J genes are TRBV4-3 and TRBJ1-1, with unresolved D. The input for sequencing was PBMCs, taken before TCRalphabeta/CD19-depleted stem cell transplant. The TCR was taken from a child aged 2 to 9 with inherited bone marrow failure, due to receive a stem cell transplant. DNA of the CDR3: TGCGCCAGCAGCCAAGACTGGGTCACTGAAGCTTTCTTT. It codes for CASSQDWVTEAFF.